This T cell receptor beta chain originates from a study of T cell repertoires in cytomegalovirus infection. Study-wide background: A matching HLA type, together with CMV infection, was signaled by public TCR beta signatures.

The germline V gene encodes CDR1 SGHVS and CDR2 FNYEAQ. CDR3 length: 14 residues. V was clipped by 4 bases and J by 4 bases, with 11 bases between them. Whole-study results and caveats: Cumulative public TCR beta family frequency identified CMV carriers with the relevant HLA. The ex vivo response was dominated by HLA-C-restricted CMV-specific TCR beta clonotypes.

TCRdb re-analysed the reads in MiXCR, keeping a single row per CDR3 protein. The repertoire holds more than 350,000 distinct CDR3 sequences, with about a third as singletons. As regards this clonotype: The antigen is unknown.

The chain joins TRBV7-6 to TRBJ1-3; TRBD1 is a possible D gene (5 bases). The origin of this receptor is a human donor in good health (CMV status not recorded). Some clones in this sample may be carry-over from other donors' samples. The sequenced sample was PBMCs. DNA for the CDR3: TGTGCCAGCAGCTCCCAGGGATCGGGAAACACCATATATTTT. Translated: CASSSQGSGNTIYF.